Shown below are 4 T cell receptor beta chains from a single sample sequenced in a study of T cell responses to AZD1222 COVID-19 vaccine. Profiled with immunoSEQ multiplex PCR; TCRdb holds only in-frame clones, not every one. This repertoire includes over 140,000 clones. Input material: peripheral blood. These receptors all come from an adult in good health.

Remarks on this clone: One end of the junction does not line up with germline, which may come from a read error. The rearrangement joins TRBV30 to TRBJ2-6, with D maybe TRBD1 (5 bases). CDR3 length: 17 amino acids. The V gene's germline CDR1 is GTSNPN and CDR2 SVGIG (reference sequence). In DNA, the CDR3 is TGTGCCTCGAGTTCAGGGAACAACACCCCTGGGGCCAACGTCCTGACTTTC. Its protein is CASSSGNNTPGANVLTF.

The chain links TRBV9 to TRBJ2-1, with 9 bases lining up with TRBD2. This CDR3 has 16 residues. The germline CDR1 and CDR2 sequences are SGDLS and YYNGEE. V lost 4 bases, J lost 5 bases, and 10 bases stayed unmatched. CDR3 protein: CASSPRAGGVHNEQFF. In DNA form, the CDR3 reads TGTGCCAGCAGCCCTAGGGCGGGGGGGGTCCACAATGAGCAGTTCTTC.

This chain links TRBV7-2 with TRBJ2-3; D gene unclear. The CDR3 is made up of 11 amino acids. The V gene's germline CDR1 is SGHTA and CDR2 FQGNSA. The germline V and J ends were trimmed by 1 base and 5 bases, with 1 base remaining between them. In nucleotides, the CDR3 is TGTGCCAGCAGCTTAGTAGATACGCAGTATTTT. As protein: CASSLVDTQYF.

The rearrangement links TRBV18 to TRBJ2-5; D gene unclear. V lost 2 bases and J lost 5, with 6 bases in between. Germline V gene lookup returns CDR1 KGHSH and CDR2 LQKENI. The CDR3 is 12 amino acids. The CDR3 bases are TGTGCCAGCTCACCAATGGGGGAGACCCAGTACTTC. Encoded protein: CASSPMGETQYF.